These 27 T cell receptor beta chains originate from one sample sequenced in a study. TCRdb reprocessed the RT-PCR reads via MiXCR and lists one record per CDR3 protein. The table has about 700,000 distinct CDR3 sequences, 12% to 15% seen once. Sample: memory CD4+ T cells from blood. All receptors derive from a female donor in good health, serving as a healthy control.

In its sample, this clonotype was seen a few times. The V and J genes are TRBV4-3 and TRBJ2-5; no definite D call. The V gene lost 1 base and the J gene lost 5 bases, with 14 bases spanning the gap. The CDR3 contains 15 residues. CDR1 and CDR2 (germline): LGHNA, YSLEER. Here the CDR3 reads CASSQGVRPWETQYF. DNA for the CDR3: TGCGCCAGCAGCCAAGGAGTGCGGCCTTGGGAGACCCAGTACTTC.

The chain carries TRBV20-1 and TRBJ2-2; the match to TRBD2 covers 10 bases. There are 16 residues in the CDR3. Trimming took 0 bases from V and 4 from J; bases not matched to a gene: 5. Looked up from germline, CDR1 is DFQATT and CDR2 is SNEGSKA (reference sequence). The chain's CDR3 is CSARDPTSGVTGELFF. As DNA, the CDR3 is TGCAGTGCTAGAGATCCCACTAGCGGGGTCACCGGGGAGCTGTTTTTT.

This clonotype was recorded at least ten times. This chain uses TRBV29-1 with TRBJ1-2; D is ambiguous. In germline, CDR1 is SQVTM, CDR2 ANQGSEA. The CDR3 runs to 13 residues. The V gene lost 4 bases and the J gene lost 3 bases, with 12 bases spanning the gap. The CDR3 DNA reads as TGCAGCGTTGTCAAGGGTAGGGACTATGGCTACACCTTC. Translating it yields CSVVKGRDYGYTF.

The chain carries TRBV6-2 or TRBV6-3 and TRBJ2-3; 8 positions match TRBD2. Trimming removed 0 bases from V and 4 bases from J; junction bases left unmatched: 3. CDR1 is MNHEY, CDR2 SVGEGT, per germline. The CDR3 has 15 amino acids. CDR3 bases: TGTGCCAGCAGTTACTCCTGGACTAGCCCAGATACGCAGTATTTT. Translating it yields CASSYSWTSPDTQYF.

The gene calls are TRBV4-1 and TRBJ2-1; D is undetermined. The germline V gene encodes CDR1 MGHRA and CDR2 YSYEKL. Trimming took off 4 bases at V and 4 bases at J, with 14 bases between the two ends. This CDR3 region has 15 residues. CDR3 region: CASSLTTANYNEQFF. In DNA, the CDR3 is TGCGCCAGCAGCCTAACAACTGCTAATTACAATGAGCAGTTCTTC.

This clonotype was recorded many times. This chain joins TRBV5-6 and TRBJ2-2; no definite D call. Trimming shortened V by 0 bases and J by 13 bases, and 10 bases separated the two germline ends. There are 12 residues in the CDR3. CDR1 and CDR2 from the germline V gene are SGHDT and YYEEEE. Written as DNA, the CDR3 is TGTGCCAGCAGCTTGGGTCAGTTAGGGCTGTTTTTT. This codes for CASSLGQLGLFF.

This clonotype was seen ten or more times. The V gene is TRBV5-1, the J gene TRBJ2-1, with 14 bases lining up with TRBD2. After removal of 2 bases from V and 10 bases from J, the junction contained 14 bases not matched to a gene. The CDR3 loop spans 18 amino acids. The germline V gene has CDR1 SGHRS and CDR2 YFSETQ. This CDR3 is CASSLGLAGGLNTEEQFF. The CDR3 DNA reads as TGCGCCAGCAGCTTAGGACTAGCGGGAGGACTCAACACCGAAGAGCAGTTCTTC.

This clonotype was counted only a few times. CDR3 coding DNA: TGCAGTGCTAGAGTACCACAGGGGCGGGGAGATACGCAGTATTTT. This sequence encodes CSARVPQGRGDTQYF. The chain carries TRBV20-1 and TRBJ2-3, with TRBD1 as a possible D gene (7 bases). Trimming shortened V by 1 base and J by 5 bases, and 16 bases separated the two germline ends. Germline V gene data show CDR1 as DFQATT and CDR2 as SNEGSKA (reference sequence). This CDR3 has 15 amino acids.

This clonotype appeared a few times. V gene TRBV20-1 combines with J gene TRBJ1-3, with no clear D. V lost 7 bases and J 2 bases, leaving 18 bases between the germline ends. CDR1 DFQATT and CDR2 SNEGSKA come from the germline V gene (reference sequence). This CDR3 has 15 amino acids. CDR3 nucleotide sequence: TGCAGTGGGAATGGGCCCCTCGACGCTGGAAACACCATATATTTT. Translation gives CSGNGPLDAGNTIYF.

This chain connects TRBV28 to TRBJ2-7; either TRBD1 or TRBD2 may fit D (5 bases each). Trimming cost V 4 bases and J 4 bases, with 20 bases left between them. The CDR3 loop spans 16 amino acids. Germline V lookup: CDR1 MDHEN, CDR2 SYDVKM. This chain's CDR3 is CASSSRGEGPSYEQYF. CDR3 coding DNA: TGTGCCAGCAGTTCCCGAGGCGAGGGACCTTCTTACGAGCAGTACTTC.

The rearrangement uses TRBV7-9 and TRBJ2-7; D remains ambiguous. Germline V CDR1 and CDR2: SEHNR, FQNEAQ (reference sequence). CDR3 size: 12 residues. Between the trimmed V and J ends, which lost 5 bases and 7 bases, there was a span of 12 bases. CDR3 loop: CASSPHAGEQYF. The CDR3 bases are TGTGCCAGCAGCCCCCATGCCGGGGAGCAGTACTTC.

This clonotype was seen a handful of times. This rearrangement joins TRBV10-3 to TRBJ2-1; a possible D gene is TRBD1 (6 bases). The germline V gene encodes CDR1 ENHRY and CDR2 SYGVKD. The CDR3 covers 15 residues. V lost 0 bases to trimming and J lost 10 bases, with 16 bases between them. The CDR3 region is CAISESNTGLREQFF. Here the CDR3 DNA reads TGTGCCATCAGTGAGTCCAACACAGGGCTCCGGGAGCAGTTCTTC.

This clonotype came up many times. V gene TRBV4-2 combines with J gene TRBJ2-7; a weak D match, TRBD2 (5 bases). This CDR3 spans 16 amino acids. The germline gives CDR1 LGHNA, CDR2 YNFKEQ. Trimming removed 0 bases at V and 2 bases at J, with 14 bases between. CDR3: CASSQDPTTGTYEQYF. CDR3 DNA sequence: TGTGCCAGCAGCCAAGATCCGACAACGGGGACCTACGAGCAGTACTTC.

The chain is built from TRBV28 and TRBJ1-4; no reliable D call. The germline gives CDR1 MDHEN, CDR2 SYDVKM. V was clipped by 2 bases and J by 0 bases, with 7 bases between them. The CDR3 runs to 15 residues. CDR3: CASSLHGATNEKLFF. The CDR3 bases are TGTGCCAGCAGTTTACACGGAGCAACTAATGAAAAACTGTTTTTT.

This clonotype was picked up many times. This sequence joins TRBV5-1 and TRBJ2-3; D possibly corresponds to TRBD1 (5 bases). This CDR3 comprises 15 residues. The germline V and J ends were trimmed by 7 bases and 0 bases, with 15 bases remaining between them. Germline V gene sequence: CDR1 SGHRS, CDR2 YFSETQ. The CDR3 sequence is CASSQGDPSTDTQYF. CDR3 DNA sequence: TGCGCCAGCTCCCAAGGGGATCCTAGCACAGATACGCAGTATTTT.

CDR3 sequence reads: CASSSPREAGGSYNSPLHF. In DNA, the CDR3 is TGTGCCAGCAGTTCCCCAAGGGAGGCAGGGGGCTCCTATAATTCACCCCTCCACTTT. The chain has TRBV28 and TRBJ1-6; 7 nucleotides align to TRBD1. The ends lost 4 bases at V and 0 bases at J; junction bases unmatched: 12. Germline CDR1 MDHEN, CDR2 SYDVKM. The CDR3 consists of 19 residues.

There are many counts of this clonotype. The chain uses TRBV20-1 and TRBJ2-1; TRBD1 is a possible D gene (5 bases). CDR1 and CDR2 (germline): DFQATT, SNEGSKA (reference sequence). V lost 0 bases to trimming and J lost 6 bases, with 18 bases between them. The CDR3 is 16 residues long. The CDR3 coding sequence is TGCAGTGCTAGAGATCGAATCGCTGGGGCCATCAATGAGCAGTTCTTC. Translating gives CSARDRIAGAINEQFF.

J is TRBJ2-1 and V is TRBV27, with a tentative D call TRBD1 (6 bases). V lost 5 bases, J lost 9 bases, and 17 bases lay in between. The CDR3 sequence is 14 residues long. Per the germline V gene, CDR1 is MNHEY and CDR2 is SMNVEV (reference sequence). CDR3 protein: CASSSGRGTVEQFF. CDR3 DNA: TGTGCCAGCAGTAGCGGCAGGGGTACAGTTGAGCAGTTCTTC.

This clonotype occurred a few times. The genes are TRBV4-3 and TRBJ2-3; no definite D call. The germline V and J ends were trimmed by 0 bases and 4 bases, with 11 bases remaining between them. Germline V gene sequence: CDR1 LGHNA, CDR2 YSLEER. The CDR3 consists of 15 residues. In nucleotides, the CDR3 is TGCGCCAGCAGCCAAGATATTCGTCTGGCAGATACGCAGTATTTT. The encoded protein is CASSQDIRLADTQYF.

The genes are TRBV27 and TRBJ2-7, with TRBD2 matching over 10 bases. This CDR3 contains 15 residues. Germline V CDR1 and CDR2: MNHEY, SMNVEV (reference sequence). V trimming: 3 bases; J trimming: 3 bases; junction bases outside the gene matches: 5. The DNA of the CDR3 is TGTGCCAGCAGTTTTCGTCTAGCGGGAGTCTACGAGCAGTACTTC. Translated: CASSFRLAGVYEQYF.

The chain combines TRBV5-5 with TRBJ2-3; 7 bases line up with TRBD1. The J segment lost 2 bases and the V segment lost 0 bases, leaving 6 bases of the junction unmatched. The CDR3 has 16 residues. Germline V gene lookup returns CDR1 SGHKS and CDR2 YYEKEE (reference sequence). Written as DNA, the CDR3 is TGTGCCAGCAGCTTGGTCTACAGGGGACCCACAGATACGCAGTATTTT. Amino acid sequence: CASSLVYRGPTDTQYF. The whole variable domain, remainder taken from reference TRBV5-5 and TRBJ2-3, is DAGVTQSPTHLIKTRGQQVTLRCSPISGHKSVSWYQQVLGQGPQFIFQYYEKEERGRGNFPDRFSARQFPNYSSELNVNALLLGDSALYLCASSLVYRGPTDTQYFGPGTRLTVL.

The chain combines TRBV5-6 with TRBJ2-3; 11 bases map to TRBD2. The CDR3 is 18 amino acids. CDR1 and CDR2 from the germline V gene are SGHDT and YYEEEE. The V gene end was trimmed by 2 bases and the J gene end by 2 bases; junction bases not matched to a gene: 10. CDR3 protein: CASSLVLAGGLNTDTQYF. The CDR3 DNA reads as TGTGCCAGCAGCTTAGTGCTAGCGGGAGGCCTTAACACAGATACGCAGTATTTT.

The CDR3 sequence: CSVRGSHSGNTIYF. As DNA, the CDR3 is TGCAGTGTGAGAGGGTCTCACTCTGGAAACACCATATATTTT. V is TRBV20-1 and J is TRBJ1-3; D is uncertain. V gave up 7 bases and J gave up 0 bases, with 13 bases separating them. Germline loops: CDR1 DFQATT, CDR2 SNEGSKA (reference sequence). This CDR3 has 14 residues.

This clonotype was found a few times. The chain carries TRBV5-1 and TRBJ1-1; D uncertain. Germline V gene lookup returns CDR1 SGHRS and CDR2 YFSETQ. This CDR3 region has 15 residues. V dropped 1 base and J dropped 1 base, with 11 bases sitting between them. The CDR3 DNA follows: TGCGCCAGCAGCTTGACGGTCAGCTCGAACACTGAAGCTTTCTTT. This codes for CASSLTVSSNTEAFF. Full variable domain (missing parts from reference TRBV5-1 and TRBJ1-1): KAGVTQTPRYLIKTRGQQVTLSCSPISGHRSVSWYQQTPGQGLQFLFEYFSETQRNKGNFPGRFSGRQFSNSRSEMNVSTLELGDSALYLCASSLTVSSNTEAFFGQGTRLTVV.

The CDR3 loop reads CASSYSGLAGGDEQYF. The CDR3 DNA follows: TGTGCCAGCAGTTACTCCGGACTAGCGGGGGGAGACGAGCAGTACTTC. J is TRBJ2-7 and V is TRBV6-5; 14 nucleotides line up with TRBD2. Unmatched junction bases numbered 3, after V lost 0 bases and J lost 5 bases. The CDR3 sequence is 16 residues long. CDR1 and CDR2 (germline): MNHEY, SVGAGI.

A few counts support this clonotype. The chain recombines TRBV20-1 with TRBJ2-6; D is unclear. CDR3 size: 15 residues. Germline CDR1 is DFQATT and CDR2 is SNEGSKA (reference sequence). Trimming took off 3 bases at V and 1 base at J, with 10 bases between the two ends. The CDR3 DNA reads TGCAGTGCTAGCCCCCCCGTATCTGGGGCCAACGTCCTGACTTTC. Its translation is CSASPPVSGANVLTF.

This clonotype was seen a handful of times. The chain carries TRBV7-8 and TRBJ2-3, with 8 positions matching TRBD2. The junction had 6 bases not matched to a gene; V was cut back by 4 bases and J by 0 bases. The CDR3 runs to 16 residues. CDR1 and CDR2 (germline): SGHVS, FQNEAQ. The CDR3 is CASSSGGRTSTDTQYF. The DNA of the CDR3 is TGTGCCAGCAGCTCGGGGGGGAGGACTAGCACAGATACGCAGTATTTT.